This TCR beta chain stems from a study of T cell responses to AZD1222 COVID-19 vaccine. About the research overall: The study pooled second doses at about 4 or about 12 weeks.

V was cut by 4 bases and J by 3 bases, with 8 bases left in between. Looked up from germline, CDR1 is MDHEN and CDR2 is SYDVKM. The CDR3 extends over 13 amino acids. Sequenced by immunoSEQ multiplex PCR; TCRdb stores in-frame clones only, minus some. The sample yields 85,000 to 90,000 clones, more than 70% seen once. Regarding the study as a whole: Baseline seropositivity occurred in only a handful of AZD1222 recipients. The donor cohort was predominantly white British with a female majority, and clonal diversity may have been underestimated. Regions 160-218 and 743-854 held dominance among vaccine-associated CD4 TCRs, which spanned spike.

Points on this clone: Its target is unknown.

Sample: peripheral blood, taken on day 0 of AZD1222 vaccination. This TCR derives from an adult in good health. V and J are TRBV28 and TRBJ2-3; D unresolved. In nucleotides, the CDR3 is TGTGCCAGCAGTTCTCCGCGAACAGATACGCAGTATTTT. Protein product: CASSSPRTDTQYF.